This T cell receptor beta chain is from a study of blood T cell repertoires in COVID-19. For the study at large: COVID-19 samples, acute and convalescent, were from the United States, Italy and Spain. From T cells, B-cell-depleted T cells, or PBMCs came the material, which was cDNA or gDNA.

This clone showed up just a few times. Clones were read by immunoSEQ multiplex PCR, and TCRdb kept only the in-frame ones, dropping some. The sample has hundreds of thousands of clones; around 90% are singletons. The germline V and J ends were trimmed by 4 bases and 1 base, with 8 bases remaining between them. The CDR3 consists of 14 residues. CDR1 and CDR2 (germline): LGHDT, YNNKEL (reference sequence). This sequence joins TRBV3-1 (or the pseudogene TRBV3-2) and TRBJ1-5; D call uncertain. The clonotype comes from a woman aged 25 to 39 with COVID-19, enrolled during active disease. The specimen was peripheral blood. The CDR3 sequence is CASSRAYSNQPQHF. CDR3 nucleotide sequence: TGTGCCAGCAGCCGGGCGTACAGCAATCAGCCCCAGCATTTT.